This T cell receptor (beta chain) was captured in a study of human thymus T cells. TCRdb keeps only in-frame clones here, not all; method: immunoSEQ multiplex PCR. There are more than 45,000 clones in the sample; over 85% occur only once, and roughly 5.6% lies in the top ten. With regard to this clone: Its target is unknown.

This CDR3 spans 15 amino acids. V dropped 8 bases and J dropped 4; count of bases not matched to a gene: 5. Germline V lookup: CDR1 MNHEY, CDR2 SVGAGI. Findings and caveats of the study: Repertoires sampled from thymus and blood appeared biased in V and J gene usage.

All available leukocytes, rather than a set cell count, yielded the blood DNA. Sequenced material: blood. The chain has TRBV6-5 and TRBJ1-4; 12 nucleotides line up with TRBD1. This receptor was identified in a boy under two years old with a congenital heart defect but otherwise immunologically healthy. CDR3 loop: CASRDRGLLNEKLFF. The DNA of the CDR3 is TGTGCCAGCCGGGACAGGGGGCTCCTTAATGAAAAACTGTTTTTT.